This T cell receptor beta chain came from a study of OX40 agonist ivuxolimab in advanced cancers. Across the study: Dose-escalation subjects each had hepatocellular carcinoma, melanoma, renal cell or head and neck cancer.

This clone was observed once. The table came from immunoSEQ multiplex PCR; TCRdb's copy has only in-frame clones and leaves some out. The data hold under 90,000 clones, with approximately 89% observed a single time. CDR1 MNHNY and CDR2 SVGAGI come from the germline V gene (reference sequence). The ends were cut back, 6 bases at V and 8 bases at J, with 14 bases in the middle. The CDR3 contains 14 residues. This sequence joins TRBV6-6 and TRBJ2-6; D is possibly TRBD1 (5 bases). This specimen consisted of CD4+ or CD8+ T cells sorted from blood, obtained in a trial of the OX40 agonist ivuxolimab. This TCR was sampled from an adult with an advanced solid tumor such as melanoma, head and neck, liver or kidney cancer. The CDR3 DNA reads TGTGCCAGCAGGGCTAGGGGTTCCTCCAACGTCCTGACTTTC. Amino acids: CASRARGSSNVLTF.